This T cell receptor beta chain emerged from a study of blood T cell repertoires in COVID-19. Study-wide background: The United States, Italy and Spain supplied acute and convalescent COVID-19 samples.

V lost 3 bases and J 6 bases, leaving 15 bases between the germline ends. The length of the CDR3 is 14 residues. Per the germline V gene, CDR1 is MNHEY and CDR2 is SVGEGT. The data were produced by immunoSEQ multiplex PCR, yet TCRdb's version contains in-frame clones alone and is incomplete. The sample shows around 99,000 clones, just over 90% of them seen only once. Sample: peripheral blood. The origin of this receptor is a woman aged 25-40 years with acute or convalescent COVID-19. The chain carries TRBV6-2 or TRBV6-3 and TRBJ2-7, with a weak D call TRBD1 (6 bases). CDR3 in DNA: TGTGCCAGCAGTTATACACAGGGATATTCCGAGCAGTACTTC. It translates to CASSYTQGYSEQYF.